One and the same sample provided the 15 T cell receptor beta chains below, sequenced in a study of shared clonotypes between healthy human individuals. Assay used: immunoSEQ multiplex PCR; TCRdb lists only in-frame clones, some missing. The table has 550,000 to 800,000 clones, roughly 70% seen once; the top ten hold over 1.5%. Sequencing was performed on memory CD4+ T cells sorted from blood. Subset specified: CD45RA-negative fraction. The receptors come from a woman in her twenties or thirties in good health.

This chain joins TRBV28 and TRBJ1-2; the D gene is possibly TRBD1 (5 bases). Germline CDR1 is MDHEN and CDR2 is SYDVKM. The CDR3 is made up of 13 amino acids. Trimming stripped 8 bases from V and 5 bases from J, with 15 bases between. This chain's CDR3 is CASGLAGTYGYTF. CDR3 nucleotide sequence: TGTGCCAGCGGTCTCGCCGGGACGTATGGCTACACCTTC.

The gene calls are TRBV7-8 and TRBJ1-1, with 9 bases that match TRBD1. Germline V CDR1 and CDR2: SGHVS, FQNEAQ. This CDR3 spans 16 amino acids. Germline trimming cut 5 bases from V and 1 base from J; bases unmatched to any gene: 8. The chain's CDR3 is CASSPAGTGTNTEAFF. CDR3 nucleotide sequence: TGTGCCAGCAGCCCGGCCGGGACAGGGACGAACACTGAAGCTTTCTTT.

The V call is TRBV4-1, the J call TRBJ2-5; tentative D call: TRBD2 (7 bases). Germline values: CDR1 MGHRA, CDR2 YSYEKL. V dropped 3 bases and J dropped 5 bases, with 25 bases sitting between them. The CDR3 loop spans 18 amino acids. The CDR3 reads CASSQIIHFRGGEETQYF. The CDR3 DNA reads TGCGCCAGCAGCCAGATAATCCACTTTAGGGGGGGGGAGGAGACCCAGTACTTC.

This sequence joins TRBV6-1 and TRBJ1-2; 8 nucleotides align to TRBD1. From germline, CDR1 is MNHNS and CDR2 SASEGT. The CDR3 is 19 amino acids. Trimming took 2 bases from V and 4 from J; bases not matched to a gene: 18. CDR3 in amino acids: CASSEFWGQANSNSYGYTF. The DNA of the CDR3 is TGTGCCAGCAGTGAATTTTGGGGACAGGCAAACTCAAATTCCTATGGCTACACCTTC.

The rearrangement links TRBV7-6 to TRBJ1-4, with 8 bases matching TRBD1. There are 14 residues in the CDR3. Trimming took 3 bases from V and 8 from J; bases not matched to a gene: 5. Germline V gene data show CDR1 as SGHVS and CDR2 as FNYEAQ. The CDR3 loop reads CASSFGRGREKLFF. CDR3 DNA sequence: TGTGCCAGCAGCTTCGGCAGGGGGCGAGAAAAACTGTTTTTT. Full variable domain (rest looked up from reference TRBV7-6 and TRBJ1-4): GAGVSQSPRYKVTKRGQDVALRCDPISGHVSLYWYRQALGQGPEFLTYFNYEAQQDKSGLPNDRFSAERPEGSISTLTIQRTEQRDSAMYRCASSFGRGREKLFFGSGTQLSVL.

The J gene is TRBJ1-2, the V gene TRBV6-6; D not resolved. With 6 bases removed from V and 0 bases from J, the gap between germline ends came to 11 bases. From germline, CDR1 is MNHNY and CDR2 SVGAGI (reference sequence). The CDR3 covers 14 residues. In DNA, the CDR3 is TGTGCCAGCAGGCTTGGCAGTTCTAACTATGGCTACACCTTC. Protein sequence: CASRLGSSNYGYTF.

The chain uses TRBV7-8 and TRBJ2-7; perhaps TRBD2 as D (6 bases). The CDR3 sequence is 16 residues long. Trimming stripped 7 bases from V and 1 base from J, with 20 bases between. Germline lookup yields CDR1 SGHVS and CDR2 FQNEAQ. The CDR3 nucleotides are TGTGCCAGCATCCCCCTCGGAGGGGAGCGGTCCTACGAGCAGTACTTC. It codes for CASIPLGGERSYEQYF.

The table lists this clone with many counts. The chain has TRBV5-1 and TRBJ1-1; D is perhaps TRBD1 (5 bases). This CDR3 has 13 residues. V was cut by 5 bases and J by 3 bases, with 11 bases left in between. CDR1 and CDR2 (germline): SGHRS, YFSETQ. The CDR3 spells CASRTEGYTEAFF. The CDR3 nucleotides are TGCGCCAGCAGAACTGAGGGGTACACTGAAGCTTTCTTT.

The CDR3 is CASRPSPGQGPANYGYTF. The CDR3, as DNA: TGTGCCAGCAGACCCTCCCCGGGACAGGGGCCAGCTAACTATGGCTACACCTTC. This chain links TRBV2 with TRBJ1-2, with 10 bases identical to TRBD1. Germline V gives CDR1 SNHLY, CDR2 FYNNEI. This CDR3 is 18 amino acids long. V gave up 6 bases and J gave up 0 bases; unmatched junction bases: 13.

The chain carries TRBV25-1 and TRBJ2-7; D possibly corresponds to TRBD1 (6 bases). The CDR3 sequence is 12 residues long. The V gene's germline CDR1 is MGHDK and CDR2 SYGVNS. V lost 8 bases and J lost 4, with 12 bases in between. CDR3 in DNA: TGTGCCAGCGCCGGGACATTGTACGAGCAGTACTTC. Protein sequence: CASAGTLYEQYF.

The chain employs TRBV4-2 and TRBJ2-7; 12 nucleotides agree with TRBD2. The germline CDR1 and CDR2 sequences are LGHNA and YNFKEQ. The V segment lost 3 bases and the J segment 2 bases; nucleotides outside the gene matches: 8. The CDR3 runs 17 residues. The CDR3 DNA sequence: TGTGCCAGCAGCCAGAATCTAGCGGGAGGGCCCGCCTACGAGCAGTACTTC. Amino acids: CASSQNLAGGPAYEQYF.

The rearrangement joins TRBV5-4 to TRBJ2-2; 15 bases match TRBD2. J lost 5 bases, V lost 3 bases, and 5 bases had no gene match. The CDR3 is 17 residues long. CDR1 and CDR2 (germline): SGHNT, YYREEE (reference sequence). CDR3 DNA sequence: TGTGCCAGCAGCTCGGGACTAGCGGGAGGAGTGACCGGGGAGCTGTTTTTT. Translating gives CASSSGLAGGVTGELFF. Full variable domain (missing parts from reference TRBV5-4 and TRBJ2-2): ETGVTQSPTHLIKTRGQQVTLRCSSQSGHNTVSWYQQALGQGPQFIFQYYREEENGRGNFPPRFSGLQFPNYSSELNVNALELDDSALYLCASSSGLAGGVTGELFFGEGSRLTVL.

This clone has more than one count but fewer than ten. The chain links TRBV2 to TRBJ2-5; 8 bases match TRBD1. This CDR3 is built from 15 residues. The J segment lost 4 bases and the V segment lost 5 bases, leaving 9 bases of the junction unmatched. Germline assignment: CDR1 SNHLY and CDR2 FYNNEI. The CDR3 DNA is TGTGCCAGCAGTCTGGGGGCAGGGGGCCGAGAGACCCAGTACTTC. This sequence encodes CASSLGAGGRETQYF.

V and J are TRBV29-1 and TRBJ2-2; D gene unclear. The germline CDR1 and CDR2 sequences are SQVTM and ANQGSEA. The CDR3 extends over 13 amino acids. Between the trimmed V and J ends, which lost 5 bases and 2 bases, there was a span of 9 bases. The CDR3 reads CSVRHANTGELFF. In DNA form, the CDR3 reads TGCAGCGTTCGCCACGCCAACACCGGGGAGCTGTTTTTT.

This clone was picked up a small number of times. The rearrangement links TRBV19 to TRBJ2-3, with D maybe TRBD2 (5 bases). The CDR3 covers 15 residues. Germline CDR1 and CDR2: LNHDA and SQIVND (reference sequence). Trimming took 6 bases from V and 6 from J, leaving 19 bases between them. CDR3 loop: CASRLGGGPADTQYF. CDR3 DNA: TGTGCCAGTAGATTGGGCGGCGGGCCCGCCGATACGCAGTATTTT.